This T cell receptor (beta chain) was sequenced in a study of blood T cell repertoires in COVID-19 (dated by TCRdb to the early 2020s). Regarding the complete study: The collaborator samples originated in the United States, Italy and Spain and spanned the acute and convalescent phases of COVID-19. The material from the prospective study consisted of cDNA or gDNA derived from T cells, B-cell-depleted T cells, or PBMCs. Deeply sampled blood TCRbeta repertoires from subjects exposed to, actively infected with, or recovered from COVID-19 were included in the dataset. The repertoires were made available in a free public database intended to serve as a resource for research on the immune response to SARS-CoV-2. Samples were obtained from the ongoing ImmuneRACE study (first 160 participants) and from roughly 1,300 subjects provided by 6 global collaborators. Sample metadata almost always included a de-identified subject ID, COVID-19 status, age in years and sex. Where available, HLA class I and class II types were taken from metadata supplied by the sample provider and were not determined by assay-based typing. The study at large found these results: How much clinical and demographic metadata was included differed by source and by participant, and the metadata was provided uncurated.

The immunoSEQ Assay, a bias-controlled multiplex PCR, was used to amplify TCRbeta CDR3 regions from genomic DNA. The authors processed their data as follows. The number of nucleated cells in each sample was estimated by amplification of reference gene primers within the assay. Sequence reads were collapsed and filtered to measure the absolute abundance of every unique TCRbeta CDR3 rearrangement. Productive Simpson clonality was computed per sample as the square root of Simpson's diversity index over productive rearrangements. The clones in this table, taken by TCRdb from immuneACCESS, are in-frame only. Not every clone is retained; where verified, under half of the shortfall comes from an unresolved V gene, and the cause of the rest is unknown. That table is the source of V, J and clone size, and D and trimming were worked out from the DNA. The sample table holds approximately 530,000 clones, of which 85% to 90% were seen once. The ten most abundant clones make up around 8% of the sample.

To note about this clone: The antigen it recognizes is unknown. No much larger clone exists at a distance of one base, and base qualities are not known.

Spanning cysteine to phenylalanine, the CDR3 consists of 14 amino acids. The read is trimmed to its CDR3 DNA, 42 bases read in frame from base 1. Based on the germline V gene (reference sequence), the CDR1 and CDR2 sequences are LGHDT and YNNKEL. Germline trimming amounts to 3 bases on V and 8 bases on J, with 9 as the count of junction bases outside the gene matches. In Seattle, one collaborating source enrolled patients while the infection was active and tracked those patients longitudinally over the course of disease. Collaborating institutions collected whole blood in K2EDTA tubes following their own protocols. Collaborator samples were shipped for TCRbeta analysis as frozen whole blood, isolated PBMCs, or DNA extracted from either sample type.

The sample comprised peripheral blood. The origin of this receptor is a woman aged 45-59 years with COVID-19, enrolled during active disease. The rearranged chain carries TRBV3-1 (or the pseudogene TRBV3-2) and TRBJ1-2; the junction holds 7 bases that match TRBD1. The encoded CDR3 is CASSQAGGYRGYTF. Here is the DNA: TGTGCCAGCAGCCAGGCAGGGGGTTATCGGGGCTACACCTTC.